This T cell receptor (beta chain) was recovered during a study of CD8 T cells in ankylosing spondylitis (dated 2017 in TCRdb). With respect to the entire study: The study profiled T cell receptor beta repertoires in healthy donors and ankylosing spondylitis patients to find disease-linked TCR variants. The full study cohort was made up of under 30 ankylosing spondylitis patients and 95 to 130 healthy donors. Samples of peripheral blood were taken, and for ankylosing spondylitis patients, synovial fluid was collected as well. Study-wide findings and limitations: A TCR beta motif of about 8 highly homologous amino acid variants appeared characteristic of blood from ankylosing spondylitis patients. Some of the motif variants had been reported before in the synovial fluid and blood of reactive arthritis patients, a finding that suggests common disease-initiation mechanisms. The disease-linked clones were reported to be significantly enriched in matched synovial fluid samples from ankylosing spondylitis patients. The disease-linked clones showed a CD8+ phenotype and occurred at relatively low frequencies in peripheral blood.

Its CDR3 holds 15 amino acids, cysteine through phenylalanine. The only DNA kept is the CDR3, 45 bases in frame from the first base. V was cut back by 5 bases and J by 2 bases, leaving a gap of 13 bases between them. This clonotype was detected ten times or more. What this receptor recognizes is not known. Base qualities are not recorded, but no much larger clone differs from it by a single base. Sequencing instrument: Illumina HiSeq 2500. Quantitative 5'-RACE with molecular barcodes was used to prepare TCR beta libraries. The paper's data handling went like this. Disease-linked TCR variants were identified with a new computational method built on a probabilistic model of VDJ rearrangement. The public reads were reanalyzed by TCRdb: fastp trimming at Q25, MiXCR alignment, in-frame beta chains only. Rows with a matching CDR3 protein are joined into one entry that keeps the most common DNA and genes. Clone size and V and J calls follow TCRdb, not the original study. The sample table contains around 490,000 distinct CDR3 sequences; only one count was recorded for 5.3% of them. The ten most abundant clones make up 3% to 4% of the sample.

This sequence uses TRBV12-3 or TRBV12-4 and TRBJ2-1; D gene: possibly TRBD1, on 6 matching bases. What was sequenced was blood, either unsorted or a sorted T cell fraction (not recorded which). The clonotype comes from a male donor with ankylosing spondylitis. DNA sequence: TGTGCCAGCAGTCCAGGGGAGATCCCCTACAATGAGCAGTTCTTC. This gives the protein CASSPGEIPYNEQFF.